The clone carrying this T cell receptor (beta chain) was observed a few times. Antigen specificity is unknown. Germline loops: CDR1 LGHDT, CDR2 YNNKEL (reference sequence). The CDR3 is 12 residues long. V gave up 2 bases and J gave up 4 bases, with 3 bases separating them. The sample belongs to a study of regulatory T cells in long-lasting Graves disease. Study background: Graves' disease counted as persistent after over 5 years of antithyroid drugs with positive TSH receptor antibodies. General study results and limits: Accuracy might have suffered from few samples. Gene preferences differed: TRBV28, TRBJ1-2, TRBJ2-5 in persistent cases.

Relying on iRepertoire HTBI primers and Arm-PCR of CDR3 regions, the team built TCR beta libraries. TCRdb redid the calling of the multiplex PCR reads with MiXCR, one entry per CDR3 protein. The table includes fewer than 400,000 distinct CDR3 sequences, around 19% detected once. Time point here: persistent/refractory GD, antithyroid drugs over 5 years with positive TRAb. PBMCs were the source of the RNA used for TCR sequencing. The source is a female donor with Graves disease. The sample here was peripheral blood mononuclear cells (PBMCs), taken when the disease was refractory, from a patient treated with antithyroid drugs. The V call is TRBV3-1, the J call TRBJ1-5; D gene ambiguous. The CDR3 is CASSQFNQPQHF. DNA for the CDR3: TGTGCCAGCAGCCAATTTAATCAGCCCCAGCATTTT. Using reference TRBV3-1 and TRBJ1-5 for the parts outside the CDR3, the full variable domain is DTAVSQTPKYLVTQMGNDKSIKCEQNLGHDTMYWYKQDSKKFLKIMFSYNNKELIINETVPNRFSPKSPDKAHLNLHINSLELGDSAVYFCASSQFNQPQHFGDGTRLSIL.